This T cell receptor (beta chain) came from a study of monozygotic twins with inflammatory bowel disease. Findings of the study overall: Researchers reported no repertoire similarity difference between concordant and discordant twins, possibly from limited power.

TCRdb reprocessed the 5' RACE reads and keeps a single row for each CDR3 protein, giving no DNA. This repertoire includes 150,000 or so distinct CDR3 sequences. Concerning this clonotype itself: Its antigen is currently unknown.

Germline lookup yields CDR1 MRHNA and CDR2 SNTAGT. This CDR3 contains 14 residues. Per donor, less than 3 ml of blood was collected and frozen. The V gene is TRBV6-4, the J gene TRBJ2-1; without DNA, the TCRdb call of TRBD1 cannot be checked. The sequence derives from a human donor with ulcerative colitis or Crohn's disease, or a healthy co-twin of an affected twin (not recorded which). Sequenced input: blood. CDR3: CASTLDGSYNEQFF.